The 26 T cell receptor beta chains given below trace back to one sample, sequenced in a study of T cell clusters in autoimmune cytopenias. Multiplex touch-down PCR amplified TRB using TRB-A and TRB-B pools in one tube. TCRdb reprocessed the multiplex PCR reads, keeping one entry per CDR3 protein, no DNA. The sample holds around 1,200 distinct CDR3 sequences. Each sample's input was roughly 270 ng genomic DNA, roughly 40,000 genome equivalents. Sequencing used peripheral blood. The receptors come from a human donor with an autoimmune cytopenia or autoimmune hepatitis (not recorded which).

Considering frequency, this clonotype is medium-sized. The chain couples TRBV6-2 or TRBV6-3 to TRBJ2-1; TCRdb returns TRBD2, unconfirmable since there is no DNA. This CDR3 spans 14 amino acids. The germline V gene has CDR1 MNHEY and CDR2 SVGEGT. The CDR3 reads CASRSGLRANEQFF.

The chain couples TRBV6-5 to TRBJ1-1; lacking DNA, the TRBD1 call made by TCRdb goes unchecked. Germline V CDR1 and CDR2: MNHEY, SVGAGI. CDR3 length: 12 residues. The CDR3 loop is CASSPGQGKAFF.

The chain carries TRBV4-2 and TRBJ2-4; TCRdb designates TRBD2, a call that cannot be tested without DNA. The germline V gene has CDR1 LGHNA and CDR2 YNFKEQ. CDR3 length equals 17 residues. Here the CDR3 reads CASSQQEGSTAKNIQYF.

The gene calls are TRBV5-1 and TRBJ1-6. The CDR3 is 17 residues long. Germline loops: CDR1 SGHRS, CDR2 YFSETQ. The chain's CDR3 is CASSLDRPSMYNSPLHF.

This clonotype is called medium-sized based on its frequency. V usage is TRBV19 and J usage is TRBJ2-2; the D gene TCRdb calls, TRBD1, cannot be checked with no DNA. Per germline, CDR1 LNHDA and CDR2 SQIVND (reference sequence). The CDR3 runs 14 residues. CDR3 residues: CASRGGGNTGELFF.

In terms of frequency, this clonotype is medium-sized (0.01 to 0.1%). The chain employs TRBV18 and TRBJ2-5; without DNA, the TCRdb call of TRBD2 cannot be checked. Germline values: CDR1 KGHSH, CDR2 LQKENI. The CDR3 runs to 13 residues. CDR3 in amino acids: CASSPTQRETQYF.

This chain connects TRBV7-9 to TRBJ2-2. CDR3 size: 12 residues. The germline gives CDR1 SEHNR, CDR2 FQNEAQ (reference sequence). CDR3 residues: CASSLGIGELFF. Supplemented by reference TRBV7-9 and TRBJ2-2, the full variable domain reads DTGVSQNPRHKITKRGQNVTFRCDPISEHNRLYWYRQTLGQGPEFLTYFQNEAQLEKSRLLSDRFSAERPKGSFSTLEIQRTEQGDSAMYLCASSLGIGELFFGEGSRLTVL.

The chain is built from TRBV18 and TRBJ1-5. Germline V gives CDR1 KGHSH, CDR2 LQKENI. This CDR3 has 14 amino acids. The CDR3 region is CASSPGFSNQPQHF.

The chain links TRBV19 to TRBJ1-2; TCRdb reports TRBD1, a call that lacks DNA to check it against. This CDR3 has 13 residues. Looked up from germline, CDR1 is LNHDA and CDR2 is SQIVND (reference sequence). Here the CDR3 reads CASHWADNYGYTF.

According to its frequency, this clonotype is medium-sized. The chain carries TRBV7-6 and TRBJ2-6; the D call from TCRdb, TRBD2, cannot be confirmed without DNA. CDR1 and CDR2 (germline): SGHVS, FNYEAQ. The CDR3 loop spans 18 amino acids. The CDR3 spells CASTRTGRAASGANVLTF.

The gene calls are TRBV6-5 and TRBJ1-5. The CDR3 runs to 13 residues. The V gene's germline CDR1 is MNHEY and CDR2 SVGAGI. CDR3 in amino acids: CASSYPSNQPQHF.

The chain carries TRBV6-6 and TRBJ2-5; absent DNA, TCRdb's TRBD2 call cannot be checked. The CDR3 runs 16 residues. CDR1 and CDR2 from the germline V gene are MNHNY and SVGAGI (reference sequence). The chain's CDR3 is CASSYGVAGAQETQYF.

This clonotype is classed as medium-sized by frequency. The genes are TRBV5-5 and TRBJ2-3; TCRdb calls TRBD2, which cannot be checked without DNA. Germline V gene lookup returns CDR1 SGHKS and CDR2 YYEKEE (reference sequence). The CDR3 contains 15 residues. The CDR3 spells CASSLLAGSTDTQYF.

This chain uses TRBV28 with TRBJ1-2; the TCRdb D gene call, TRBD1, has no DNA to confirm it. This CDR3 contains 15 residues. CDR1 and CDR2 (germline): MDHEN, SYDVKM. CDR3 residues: CASSFRQGIDYGYTF.

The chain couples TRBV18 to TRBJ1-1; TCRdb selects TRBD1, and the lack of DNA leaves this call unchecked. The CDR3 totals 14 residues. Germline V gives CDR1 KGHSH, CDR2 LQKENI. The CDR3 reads CASSPPQGNTEAFF.

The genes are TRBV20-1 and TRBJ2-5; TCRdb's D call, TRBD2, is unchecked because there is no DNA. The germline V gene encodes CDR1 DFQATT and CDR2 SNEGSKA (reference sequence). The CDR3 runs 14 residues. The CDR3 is CSATPLTSLGTQYF.

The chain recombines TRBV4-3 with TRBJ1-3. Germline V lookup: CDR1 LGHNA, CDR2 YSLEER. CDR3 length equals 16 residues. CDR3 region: CASSQDWGYSGNTIYF.

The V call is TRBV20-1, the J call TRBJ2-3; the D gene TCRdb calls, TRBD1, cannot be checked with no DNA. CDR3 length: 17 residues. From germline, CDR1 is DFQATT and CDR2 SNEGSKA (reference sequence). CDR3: CSARYLKDRFAADTQYF.

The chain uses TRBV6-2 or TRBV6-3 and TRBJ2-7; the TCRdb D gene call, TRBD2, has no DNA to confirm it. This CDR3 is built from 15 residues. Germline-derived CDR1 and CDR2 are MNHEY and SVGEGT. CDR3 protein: CASSGPGLAGYEQYF.

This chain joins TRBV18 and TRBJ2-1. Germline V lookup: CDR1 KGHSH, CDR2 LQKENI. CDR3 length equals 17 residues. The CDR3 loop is CASSQVMGIGVHNEQFF.

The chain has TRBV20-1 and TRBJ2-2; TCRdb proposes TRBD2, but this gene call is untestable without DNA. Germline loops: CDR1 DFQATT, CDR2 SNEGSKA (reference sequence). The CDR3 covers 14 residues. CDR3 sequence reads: CSADGPLGTGELFF.

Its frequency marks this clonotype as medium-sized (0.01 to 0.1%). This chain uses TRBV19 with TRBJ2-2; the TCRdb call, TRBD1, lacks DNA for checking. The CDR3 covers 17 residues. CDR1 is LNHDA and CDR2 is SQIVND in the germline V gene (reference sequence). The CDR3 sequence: CASRDPYAPANTGELFF.

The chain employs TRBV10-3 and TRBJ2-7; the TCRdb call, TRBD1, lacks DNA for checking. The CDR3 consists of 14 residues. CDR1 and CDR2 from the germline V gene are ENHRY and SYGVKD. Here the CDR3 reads CAISQDRGRDEQYF.

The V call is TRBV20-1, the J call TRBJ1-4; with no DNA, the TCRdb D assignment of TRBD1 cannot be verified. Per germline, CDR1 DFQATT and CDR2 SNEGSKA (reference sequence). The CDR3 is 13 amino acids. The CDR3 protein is CSARRDGGEKLFF.

The CDR3 loop is CASSFPQVYRNEQYF. The V gene is TRBV6-2 or TRBV6-3, the J gene TRBJ2-7. Germline CDR1 reads MNHEY; CDR2 reads SVGEGT. The CDR3 has 15 residues.

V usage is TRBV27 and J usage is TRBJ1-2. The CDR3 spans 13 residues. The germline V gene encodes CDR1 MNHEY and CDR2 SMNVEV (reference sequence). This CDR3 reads CASSPQGGYGYTF.